The 27 T cell receptor beta chains below come from one sample, sequenced in a study of T cells in Graves' hyperthyroidism and ophthalmopathy. What was amplified from RNA transcripts were TCR beta CDR3 regions. When the TCR CDR3 underwent first-round RT-PCR, the HTBI primer set was used. Each CDR3 protein is one row after TCRdb ran MiXCR on the multiplex PCR reads. There are about 160,000 distinct CDR3 sequences in the sample; just under 9.5% occur only once, and around 20% lies in the top ten. Sequenced input: blood. Source of these receptors: a woman under 30 with Graves' hyperthyroidism that later progressed to Graves' ophthalmopathy.

This clonotype was recorded many times. The chain couples TRBV20-1 to TRBJ2-7, with D possibly TRBD2 on 6 matching bases. V lost 1 base, J lost 6 bases, and 10 bases lay in between. The CDR3 is 12 amino acids. CDR1 DFQATT and CDR2 SNEGSKA come from the germline V gene (reference sequence). CDR3 nucleotide sequence: TGCAGTGCTAGAGCTGTGGGGGGCGAGCAGTACTTC. It encodes CSARAVGGEQYF.

This clonotype was detected a few times. Written as DNA, the CDR3 is TGCAGCGTTGGGTCCACAACTTTCTACGAGCAGTACTTC. Translated, it gives CSVGSTTFYEQYF. The chain couples TRBV29-1 to TRBJ2-7; no clear D. Trimming pared 4 bases from V and 3 bases from J, leaving 13 bases between. The CDR3 runs to 13 residues. Germline CDR1 reads SQVTM; CDR2 reads ANQGSEA.

This clonotype was detected many times. The chain combines TRBV28 with TRBJ1-4; D is unresolved. This CDR3 has 12 residues. Germline V gene lookup returns CDR1 MDHEN and CDR2 SYDVKM. V was shortened by 6 bases and J by 4 bases, with 6 bases between the two germline ends. The DNA for the CDR3 is TGTGCCAGCAGCTCCAATAATGAAAAACTGTTTTTT. Encoded protein: CASSSNNEKLFF.

This clonotype came up many times. The genes are TRBV3-1 and TRBJ1-1, with D maybe TRBD1 (5 bases). CDR3 size: 14 residues. The germline V gene has CDR1 LGHDT and CDR2 YNNKEL (reference sequence). The ends were cut back, 3 bases at V and 0 bases at J, with 8 bases in the middle. The CDR3 DNA is TGTGCCAGCAGCCACATGACAGTGAACACTGAAGCTTTCTTT. It codes for CASSHMTVNTEAFF.

A few counts support this clonotype. A much larger clone differs from this one at a single base, so this may be a read error. This sequence joins TRBV28 and TRBJ2-3; D is unclear. Germline loops: CDR1 MDHEN, CDR2 SYDVKM. The CDR3 is made up of 15 amino acids. Trimming took off 7 bases at V and 2 bases at J, with 16 bases between the two ends. CDR3 loop: CASTRLTALTDTQYF. Written as DNA, the CDR3 is TGTGCCAGCACTCGCCTAACGGCTCTCACAGATACGCAGTATTTT. Filled out from reference TRBV28 and TRBJ2-3, the complete variable domain reads DVKVTQSSRYLVKRTGEKVFLECVQDMDHENMFWYRQDPGLGLRLIYFSYDVKMKEKGDIPEGYSVSREKKERFSLILESASTNQTSMYLCASTRLTALTDTQYFGPGTRLTVL.

This clonotype was observed a handful of times. The rearrangement joins TRBV5-1 to TRBJ1-3; D is ambiguous. The germline CDR1 and CDR2 sequences are SGHRS and YFSETQ. There are 15 residues in the CDR3. V dropped 0 bases and J dropped 0 bases, with 7 bases sitting between them. This chain's CDR3 is CASSLAISSGNTIYF. The CDR3 DNA reads TGCGCCAGCAGCTTGGCCATCAGCTCTGGAAACACCATATATTTT.

This clonotype was observed many times. The V call is TRBV19, the J call TRBJ2-5; possibly TRBD1 or TRBD2 for D (5 bases each). The CDR3 is 17 amino acids. Trimming removed 5 bases at V and 2 bases at J, with 21 bases between. CDR1 is LNHDA, CDR2 SQIVND, per germline (reference sequence). The CDR3 loop reads CASSPKLPGPRQETQYF. CDR3 DNA: TGTGCCAGTAGTCCGAAATTACCGGGGCCGAGGCAAGAGACCCAGTACTTC.

This clonotype came up a few times. The chain couples TRBV7-9 to TRBJ1-4; no clear D. The V gene lost 5 bases and the J gene lost 3 bases, with 13 bases spanning the gap. Germline V lookup: CDR1 SEHNR, CDR2 FQNEAQ (reference sequence). This CDR3 comprises 15 residues. The CDR3 coding sequence is TGTGCCAGCAGCCCGAATGAGAGGGCTAATGAAAAACTGTTTTTT. Protein: CASSPNERANEKLFF.

The V and J genes are TRBV5-6 and TRBJ2-1, with D possibly TRBD2 on 7 matching bases. The CDR3 covers 18 residues. V gave up 1 base and J gave up 5 bases, with 22 bases separating them. CDR1 and CDR2 from the germline V gene are SGHDT and YYEEEE. As DNA, the CDR3 is TGTGCCAGCAGCTTGTCGGTTTTGGGGGGGCCCCTAAACAATGAGCAGTTCTTC. It translates to CASSLSVLGGPLNNEQFF.

The chain links TRBV9 to TRBJ1-1; 10 bases are a match to TRBD1. This CDR3 contains 16 residues. V was pared by 3 bases and J by 2 bases, with 7 bases of the junction left unmatched. CDR1 is SGDLS and CDR2 is YYNGEE in the germline V gene. CDR3 in amino acids: CASSGERQGANTEAFF. The CDR3 DNA is TGTGCCAGCAGCGGAGAACGACAGGGGGCAAACACTGAAGCTTTCTTT.

The gene calls are TRBV6-1 and TRBJ1-4; weak D call: TRBD1 (5 bases). V was trimmed by 2 bases and J by 7 bases, leaving 14 bases between them. Germline values: CDR1 MNHNS, CDR2 SASEGT. The CDR3 is made up of 15 amino acids. The CDR3, as DNA: TGTGCCAGCAGTGAAACGGTGGGAAGGGGTGAAAAACTGTTTTTT. Its translation is CASSETVGRGEKLFF.

In this sample, this clonotype turned up many times. The V gene is TRBV9, the J gene TRBJ1-4; D may be TRBD1 (5 bases). Trimming stripped 4 bases from V and 8 bases from J, with 15 bases between. The CDR3 is 14 amino acids. Looked up from germline, CDR1 is SGDLS and CDR2 is YYNGEE. The CDR3 reads CASSPRSGGEKLFF. CDR3 sequence (DNA): TGTGCCAGCAGCCCAAGGTCCGGGGGGGAAAAACTGTTTTTT. Together with reference TRBV9 and TRBJ1-4, the CDR3 gives the full variable domain: DSGVTQTPKHLITATGQRVTLRCSPRSGDLSVYWYQQSLDQGLQFLIQYYNGEERAKGNILERFSAQQFPDLHSELNLSSLELGDSALYFCASSPRSGGEKLFFGSGTQLSVL.

This clonotype appeared many times. This chain links TRBV20-1 with TRBJ2-1; D ambiguous. Germline values: CDR1 DFQATT, CDR2 SNEGSKA (reference sequence). There are 13 residues in the CDR3. Trimming took 0 bases from V and 12 from J, leaving 15 bases between them. CDR3 loop: CSARDLETAWQFF. CDR3 bases: TGCAGTGCTAGAGACTTAGAGACGGCTTGGCAGTTCTTC.

This clonotype came up many times. This chain connects TRBV20-1 to TRBJ2-5; D remains unclear. Between the trimmed V and J ends, which lost 1 base and 4 bases, there was a span of 13 bases. The CDR3 has 14 residues. The germline V gene has CDR1 DFQATT and CDR2 SNEGSKA (reference sequence). CDR3 protein: CSARVRAGGETQYF. CDR3 nucleotide sequence: TGCAGTGCTAGAGTTCGGGCAGGTGGAGAGACCCAGTACTTC.

This clonotype showed up just a few times. This chain links TRBV25-1 with TRBJ2-7; 7 nucleotides agree with TRBD1. The CDR3 totals 16 residues. J was trimmed by 7 bases and V by 4 bases; bases with no gene match: 16. Germline loops: CDR1 MGHDK, CDR2 SYGVNS. The CDR3 protein is CASSALTGTQGWEQYF. CDR3 in DNA: TGTGCCAGCAGTGCCTTAACCGGGACACAGGGGTGGGAGCAGTACTTC.

This clonotype was seen at least ten times. The CDR3 DNA follows: TGTGCCAGCAGTGAGAAACAGACTTATGGCTACACCTTC. This codes for CASSEKQTYGYTF. The chain recombines TRBV2 with TRBJ1-2; D gene unclear. The germline gives CDR1 SNHLY, CDR2 FYNNEI. Trimming left V 3 bases short and J 5 bases short, with 10 bases between. The CDR3 covers 13 residues.

This clonotype showed up many times. The rearrangement uses TRBV5-5 and TRBJ2-5; possibly TRBD2 for D (6 bases). The CDR3 runs to 13 residues. Deletions cut 4 bases from V and 5 bases from J, with 12 bases between. Germline V lookup: CDR1 SGHKS, CDR2 YYEKEE (reference sequence). CDR3 amino acids: CASSGGLRETQYF. DNA of the CDR3: TGTGCCAGCAGCGGCGGACTACGGGAGACCCAGTACTTC.

This clonotype was counted ten times or more. V gene TRBV6-5 combines with J gene TRBJ2-5; 7 bases map to TRBD1. This CDR3 contains 15 residues. The V gene's germline CDR1 is MNHEY and CDR2 SVGAGI. The V gene end was trimmed by 4 bases and the J gene end by 1 base; junction bases not matched to a gene: 6. This CDR3 is CASSFFDRAQETQYF. CDR3 nucleotide sequence: TGTGCCAGCAGTTTCTTCGACAGGGCCCAAGAGACCCAGTACTTC.

The chain couples TRBV6-1 to TRBJ2-1; 7 bases map to TRBD2. In germline, CDR1 is MNHNS, CDR2 SASEGT. V was pared by 1 base and J by 1 base, with 13 bases of the junction left unmatched. The CDR3 consists of 19 residues. This CDR3 reads CASSEEFGETSSSYNEQFF. In nucleotides, the CDR3 is TGTGCCAGCAGTGAAGAGTTTGGGGAGACTAGCAGTTCCTACAATGAGCAGTTCTTC.

This clonotype was found many times. The chain links TRBV10-2 to TRBJ1-5; D is perhaps TRBD1 (6 bases). The CDR3 is made up of 15 amino acids. Trimming took off 2 bases at V and 2 bases at J, with 10 bases between the two ends. The germline gives CDR1 WSHSY, CDR2 SAAADI. CDR3 coding DNA: TGCGCCAGCAGTGAGGTCGGGGGCGGCAATCAGCCCCAGCATTTT. It is translated as CASSEVGGGNQPQHF.

This clonotype occurred many times. The V gene is TRBV19, the J gene TRBJ2-3; D remains unclear. The V gene's germline CDR1 is LNHDA and CDR2 SQIVND (reference sequence). The CDR3 has 12 amino acids. The V gene lost 4 bases and the J gene lost 2 bases, with 4 bases spanning the gap. CDR3 nucleotide sequence: TGTGCCAGTAGTACCCACACAGATACGCAGTATTTT. This gives the protein CASSTHTDTQYF.

This clonotype was counted many times. V usage is TRBV3-1 and J usage is TRBJ2-7; no clear D gene. Per the germline V gene, CDR1 is LGHDT and CDR2 is YNNKEL (reference sequence). The CDR3 loop spans 12 amino acids. The V gene lost 4 bases and the J gene lost 2 bases, with 6 bases spanning the gap. CDR3: CASSPDTYEQYF. As DNA, the CDR3 is TGTGCCAGCAGCCCCGATACCTACGAGCAGTACTTC.

This clonotype occurred many times. The chain recombines TRBV12-3 or TRBV12-4 with TRBJ1-1, with D unresolved. The CDR3 sequence is 14 residues long. V was pared by 4 bases and J by 3 bases, with 12 bases between. The CDR3 DNA is TGTGCCAGCAGTTCTCATAACGTCGACACTGAAGCTTTCTTT. Translation gives CASSSHNVDTEAFF.

The table lists this clonotype with many counts. This sequence joins TRBV20-1 and TRBJ1-1; TRBD1 might be the D (6 bases). Trimming took off 6 bases at V and 3 bases at J, with 17 bases between the two ends. This CDR3 region has 14 residues. The germline V gene encodes CDR1 DFQATT and CDR2 SNEGSKA (reference sequence). This CDR3 reads CSARGGKRDTEAFF. CDR3 bases: TGCAGTGCGCGAGGGGGGAAAAGGGACACTGAAGCTTTCTTT.

This clonotype was seen many times. This rearrangement joins TRBV12-3 or TRBV12-4 to TRBJ1-1; D unclear. The ends were cut back, 5 bases at V and 1 base at J, with 2 bases in the middle. The CDR3 is 11 residues long. CDR3 DNA sequence: TGTGCCAGCAGTCGGAACACTGAAGCTTTCTTT. This sequence encodes CASSRNTEAFF.

This chain joins TRBV14 and TRBJ2-5; 11 bases are shared with TRBD2. This CDR3 spans 17 amino acids. The ends lost 1 base at V and 2 bases at J; junction bases unmatched: 6. Germline V lookup: CDR1 SGHDN, CDR2 FVKESK. This CDR3 reads CASSQVIVAGGQETQYF. The CDR3 DNA follows: TGTGCCAGCAGCCAAGTAATCGTAGCGGGGGGGCAAGAGACCCAGTACTTC.

V usage is TRBV19 and J usage is TRBJ2-1; no clear D. The CDR3 runs 17 residues. Germline V CDR1 and CDR2: LNHDA, SQIVND (reference sequence). The V gene lost 6 bases and the J gene lost 0 bases, with 18 bases spanning the gap. The CDR3 protein is CASSLTTLLSSYNEQFF. The CDR3, as DNA: TGTGCCAGTAGCCTAACTACCCTTTTAAGCTCCTACAATGAGCAGTTCTTC.